Below, 13 T cell receptor beta chains from the same sample are listed, as sequenced in a study of OX40 agonist ivuxolimab in advanced cancers. Using immunoSEQ multiplex PCR, the repertoire was profiled, and TCRdb retains in-frame clones only, with some absent. The sample contains some 87,000 clones, 94% of which appear only once. Source: CD4+ or CD8+ T cells sorted from blood, taken in a trial of the OX40 agonist ivuxolimab. These receptors came from an adult with an advanced solid tumor such as melanoma, head and neck, liver or kidney cancer.

In this sample, this clone turned up once. The chain has TRBV5-1 and TRBJ2-7; 7 bases align to TRBD2. The CDR3 spans 19 residues. Trimming at V came to 1 base and at J to 0 bases, leaving 16 bases not matched to a gene. CDR1 is SGHRS, CDR2 YFSETQ, per germline. This CDR3 reads CASSLPDGSGSPSSYEQYF. The CDR3 region has the DNA TGCGCCAGCAGCTTGCCGGATGGTAGCGGGTCCCCGAGCTCCTACGAGCAGTACTTC. The variable domain in full, completed from reference TRBV5-1 and TRBJ2-7, reads KAGVTQTPRYLIKTRGQQVTLSCSPISGHRSVSWYQQTPGQGLQFLFEYFSETQRNKGNFPGRFSGRQFSNSRSEMNVSTLELGDSALYLCASSLPDGSGSPSSYEQYFGPGTRLTVT.

This chain connects TRBV29-1 to TRBJ2-7; tentatively, D is TRBD1 (6 bases). V lost 5 bases and J lost 0, with 11 bases in between. This CDR3 is 13 amino acids long. Germline CDR1 reads SQVTM; CDR2 reads ANQGSEA. The CDR3 spells CSVLQGSSYEQYF. For the CDR3, the DNA is TGCAGCGTTCTACAGGGCAGCTCCTACGAGCAGTACTTC.

Written as DNA, the CDR3 is TGCGCCAGCAGTCAGCCGACAGGGTTCGAGACCCAGTACTTC. Translated: CASSQPTGFETQYF. The chain combines TRBV23-1 with TRBJ2-5; 7 nucleotides align to TRBD1. TRBV23-1 has ORF status, its function being uncertain. The V gene end was trimmed by 3 bases and the J gene end by 5 bases; junction bases not matched to a gene: 6. The CDR3 loop spans 14 amino acids.

This chain joins TRBV7-8 and TRBJ2-7; weak D call: TRBD2 (7 bases). Germline V gene sequence: CDR1 SGHVS, CDR2 FQNEAQ. Trimming took 5 bases from V and 3 from J, leaving 14 bases between them. The CDR3 extends over 14 amino acids. The CDR3 DNA is TGTGCCAGCAGCGCCGTGGGGGGGCACTACGAGCAGTACTTC. Its translation: CASSAVGGHYEQYF.

The table lists this clone with a count of one. The V and J genes are TRBV9 and TRBJ2-1, with 14 positions matching TRBD2. Losses at the gene ends were 4 bases for V and 9 bases for J; bases not matched to a gene: 6. Germline assignment: CDR1 SGDLS and CDR2 YYNGEE. CDR3 length equals 15 residues. The CDR3 region has the DNA TGTGCCAGCAGCCCGGGACTAGCGGGAGCACGTGAGCAGTTCTTC. This translates into CASSPGLAGAREQFF.

The rearrangement links TRBV7-9 to TRBJ2-7; D is perhaps TRBD1 (6 bases). Per germline, CDR1 SEHNR and CDR2 FQNEAQ (reference sequence). V was shortened by 4 bases and J by 12 bases, with 37 bases between the two germline ends. The CDR3 consists of 19 residues. The CDR3 DNA reads TGTGCCAGCAGCTCGTCCTACGGACAGTCGACAACAGTAGGGGACGAAACGTACTTC. Protein sequence: CASSSSYGQSTTVGDETYF.

In DNA, the CDR3 is TGTGCCAGCAGCTCTCGACTTAGCGGACCGGGGTACGAGCAGTACTTC. Protein product: CASSSRLSGPGYEQYF. The chain joins TRBV13 to TRBJ2-7, with a tentative D call TRBD2 (6 bases). The CDR3 is 16 amino acids. Trimming cost V 4 bases and J 4 bases, with 20 bases left between them. The germline V gene encodes CDR1 PRHDT and CDR2 FYEKMQ (reference sequence).

This clone was observed a single time. The chain links TRBV27 to TRBJ2-2, with D possibly matching TRBD2 (5 bases). This CDR3 spans 15 amino acids. The ends were cut back, 2 bases at V and 6 bases at J, with 13 bases in the middle. CDR1 is MNHEY, CDR2 SMNVEV, per germline (reference sequence). CDR3 sequence (DNA): TGTGCCAGCAGTTTAGACGACGGGGATGCCGGGGAGCTGTTTTTT. Protein sequence: CASSLDDGDAGELFF.

CDR3 bases: TGCAGCGGAATGTGGGGACCTAATGAAAAACTGTTTTTT. Translation gives CSGMWGPNEKLFF. The V gene is TRBV29-1, the J gene TRBJ1-4, with a tentative D call TRBD1 (5 bases). The CDR3 consists of 13 residues. Germline V gene sequence: CDR1 SQVTM, CDR2 ANQGSEA. The V gene lost 7 bases and the J gene lost 3 bases, with 12 bases spanning the gap.

The V gene is TRBV5-1, the J gene TRBJ2-1, with D possibly being TRBD2 (6 bases). The length of the CDR3 is 13 residues. The V gene's germline CDR1 is SGHRS and CDR2 YFSETQ. V was shortened by 4 bases and J by 9 bases, with 14 bases between the two germline ends. CDR3 in DNA: TGCGCCAGCAGCGGCGCCGGGGGAGTTGAGCAGTTCTTC. Its translation is CASSGAGGVEQFF.

This clone was counted a single time. The rearrangement joins TRBV9 to TRBJ2-1; D perhaps matches TRBD2 (5 bases). V was trimmed by 0 bases and J by 8 bases, leaving 12 bases between them. Germline V gene sequence: CDR1 SGDLS, CDR2 YYNGEE. This CDR3 is built from 14 residues. The CDR3 DNA reads TGTGCCAGCAGCGTAGGGAGCGGTTGGGATGAGCAGTTCTTC. This translates into CASSVGSGWDEQFF.

CDR3 DNA: TGCGCCAGCAGTACAGCCTACGAGCAGTACTTC. Translation: CASSTAYEQYF. The genes are TRBV10-2 and TRBJ2-7; D is unresolved. The CDR3 has 11 residues. Looked up from germline, CDR1 is WSHSY and CDR2 is SAAADI. V was clipped by 5 bases and J by 2 bases, with 4 bases between them.

This chain joins TRBV9 and TRBJ1-2, with a possible D match to TRBD1 (6 bases). The CDR3 runs 13 residues. Germline loops: CDR1 SGDLS, CDR2 YYNGEE. Trimming left V 7 bases short and J 2 bases short, with 12 bases between. For the CDR3, the DNA is TGTGCCAGCGATACAGGGAACAACTATGGCTACACCTTC. This translates into CASDTGNNYGYTF.